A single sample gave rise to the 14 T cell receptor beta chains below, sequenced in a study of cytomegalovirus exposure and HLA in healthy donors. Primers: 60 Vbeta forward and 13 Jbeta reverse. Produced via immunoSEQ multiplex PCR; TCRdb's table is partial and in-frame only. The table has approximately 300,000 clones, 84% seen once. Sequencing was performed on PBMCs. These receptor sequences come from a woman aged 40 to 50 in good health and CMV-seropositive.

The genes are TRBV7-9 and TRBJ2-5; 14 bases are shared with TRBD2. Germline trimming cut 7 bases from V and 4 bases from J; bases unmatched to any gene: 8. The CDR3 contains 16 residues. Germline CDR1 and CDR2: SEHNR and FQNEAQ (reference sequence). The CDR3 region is CASIQGTSGSRETQYF. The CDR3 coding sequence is TGTGCCAGCATCCAGGGGACTAGCGGGAGTAGAGAGACCCAGTACTTC. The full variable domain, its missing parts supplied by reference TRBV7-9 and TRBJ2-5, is DTGVSQNPRHKITKRGQNVTFRCDPISEHNRLYWYRQTLGQGPEFLTYFQNEAQLEKSRLLSDRFSAERPKGSFSTLEIQRTEQGDSAMYLCASIQGTSGSRETQYFGPGTRLLVL.

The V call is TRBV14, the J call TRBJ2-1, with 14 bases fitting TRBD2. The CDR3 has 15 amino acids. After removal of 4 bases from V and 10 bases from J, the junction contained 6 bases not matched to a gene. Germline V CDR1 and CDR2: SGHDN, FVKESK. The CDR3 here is CASSLTSGRAEEQFF. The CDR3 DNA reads TGTGCCAGCAGCCTGACTAGCGGGAGGGCGGAGGAGCAGTTCTTC. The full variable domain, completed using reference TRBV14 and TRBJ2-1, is EAGVTQFPSHSVIEKGQTVTLRCDPISGHDNLYWYRRVMGKEIKFLLHFVKESKQDESGMPNNRFLAERTGGTYSTLKVQPAELEDSGVYFCASSLTSGRAEEQFFGPGTRLTVL.

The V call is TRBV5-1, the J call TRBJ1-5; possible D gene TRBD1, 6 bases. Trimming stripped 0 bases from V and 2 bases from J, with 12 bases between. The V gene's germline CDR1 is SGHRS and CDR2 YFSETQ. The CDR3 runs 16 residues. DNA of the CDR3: TGCGCCAGCAGCTTGGAAGGGGGTTTCGGCAATCAGCCCCAGCATTTT. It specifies CASSLEGGFGNQPQHF.

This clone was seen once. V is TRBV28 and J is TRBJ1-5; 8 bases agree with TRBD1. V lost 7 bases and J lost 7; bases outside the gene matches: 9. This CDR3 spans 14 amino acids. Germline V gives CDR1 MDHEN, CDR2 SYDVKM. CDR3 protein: CASTPGGAGQPQHF. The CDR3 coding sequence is TGTGCCAGCACCCCAGGGGGCGCGGGGCAGCCCCAGCATTTT.

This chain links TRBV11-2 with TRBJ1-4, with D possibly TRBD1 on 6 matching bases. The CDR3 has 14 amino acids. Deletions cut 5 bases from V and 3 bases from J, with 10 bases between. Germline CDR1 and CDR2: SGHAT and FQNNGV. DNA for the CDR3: TGTGCCAGCAGCAAGGGACACTCTAATGAAAAACTGTTTTTT. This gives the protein CASSKGHSNEKLFF.

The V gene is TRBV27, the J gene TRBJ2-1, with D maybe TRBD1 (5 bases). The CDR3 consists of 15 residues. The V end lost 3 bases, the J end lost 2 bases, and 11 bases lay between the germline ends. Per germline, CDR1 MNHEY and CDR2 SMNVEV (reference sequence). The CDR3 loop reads CASSFGADTYNEQFF. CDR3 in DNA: TGTGCCAGCAGTTTCGGCGCGGACACCTACAATGAGCAGTTCTTC.

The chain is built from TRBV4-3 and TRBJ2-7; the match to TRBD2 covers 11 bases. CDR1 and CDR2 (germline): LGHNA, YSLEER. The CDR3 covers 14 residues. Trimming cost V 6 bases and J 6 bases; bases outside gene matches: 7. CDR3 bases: TGCGCCAGCAGTCCCGGGACTAGCGGTTTCGAGCAGTACTTC. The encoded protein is CASSPGTSGFEQYF.

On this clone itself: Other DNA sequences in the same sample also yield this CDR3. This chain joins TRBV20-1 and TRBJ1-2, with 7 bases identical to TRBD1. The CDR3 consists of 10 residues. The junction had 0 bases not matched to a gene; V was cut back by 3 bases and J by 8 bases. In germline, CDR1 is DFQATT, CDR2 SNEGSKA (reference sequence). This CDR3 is CSARTGGYTF. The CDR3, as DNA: TGCAGTGCTAGGACAGGGGGCTACACCTTC.

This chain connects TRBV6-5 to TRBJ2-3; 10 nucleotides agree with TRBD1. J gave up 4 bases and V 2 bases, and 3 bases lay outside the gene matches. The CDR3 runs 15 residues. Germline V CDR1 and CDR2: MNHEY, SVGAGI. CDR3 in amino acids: CASSYGTGAADTQYF. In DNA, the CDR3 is TGTGCCAGCAGTTACGGGACAGGGGCCGCAGATACGCAGTATTTT.

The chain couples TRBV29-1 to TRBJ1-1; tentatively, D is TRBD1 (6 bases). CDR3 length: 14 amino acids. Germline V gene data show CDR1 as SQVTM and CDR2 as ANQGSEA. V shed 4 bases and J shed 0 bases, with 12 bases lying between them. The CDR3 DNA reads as TGCAGCGTTGCCTTGGACAGTTTGAACACTGAAGCTTTCTTT. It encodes CSVALDSLNTEAFF. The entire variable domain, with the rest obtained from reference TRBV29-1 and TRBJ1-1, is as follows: SAVISQKPSRDICQRGTSLTIQCQVDSQVTMMFWYRQQPGQSLTLIATANQGSEATYESGFVIDKFPISRPNLTFSTLTVSNMSPEDSSIYLCSVALDSLNTEAFFGQGTRLTVV.

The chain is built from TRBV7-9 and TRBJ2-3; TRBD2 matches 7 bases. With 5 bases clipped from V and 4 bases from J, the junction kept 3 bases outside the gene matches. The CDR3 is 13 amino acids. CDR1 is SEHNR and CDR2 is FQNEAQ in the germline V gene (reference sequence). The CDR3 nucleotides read TGTGCCAGCAGCCTTAGCGGGTCAGATACGCAGTATTTT. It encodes CASSLSGSDTQYF.

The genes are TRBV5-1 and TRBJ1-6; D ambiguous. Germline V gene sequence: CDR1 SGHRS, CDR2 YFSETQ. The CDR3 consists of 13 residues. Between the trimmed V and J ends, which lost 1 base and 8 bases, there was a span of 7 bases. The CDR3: CASSLREDSPLHF. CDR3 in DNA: TGCGCCAGCAGCTTGAGGGAGGATTCACCCCTCCACTTT.

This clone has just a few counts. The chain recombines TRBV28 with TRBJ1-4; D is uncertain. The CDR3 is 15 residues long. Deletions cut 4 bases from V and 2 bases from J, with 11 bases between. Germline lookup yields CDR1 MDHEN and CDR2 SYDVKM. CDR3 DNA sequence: TGTGCCAGCAGTTGGGCGACGGGGACTAATGAAAAACTGTTTTTT. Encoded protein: CASSWATGTNEKLFF.

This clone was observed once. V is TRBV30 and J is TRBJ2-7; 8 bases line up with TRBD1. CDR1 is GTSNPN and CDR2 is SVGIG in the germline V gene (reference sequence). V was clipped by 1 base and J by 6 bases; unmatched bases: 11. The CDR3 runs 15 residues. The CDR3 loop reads CAWSGGDRLEGEQYF. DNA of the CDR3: TGTGCCTGGAGTGGGGGGGACAGGCTTGAGGGCGAGCAGTACTTC. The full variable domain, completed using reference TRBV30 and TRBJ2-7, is SQTIHQWPATLVQPVGSPLSLECTVEGTSNPNLYWYRQAAGRGLQLLFYSVGIGQISSEVPQNLSASRPQDRQFILSSKKLLLSDSGFYLCAWSGGDRLEGEQYFGPGTRLTVT.